The sequence of this T cell receptor beta chain was determined in a study of long-term antiretroviral therapy in people with HIV. Trimming shortened V by 5 bases and J by 7 bases, and 11 bases separated the two germline ends. The germline CDR1 and CDR2 sequences are SEHNR and FQNEAQ (reference sequence). The CDR3 sequence is 12 residues long. Roughly 0.95-11 million cryopreserved PBMC were held in samples before DNA extraction. Researchers report immunoSEQ v3.0 was run at survey level. Measured with immunoSEQ multiplex PCR; TCRdb has only the in-frame clones, and not every one. The sample holds about 39,000 clones; more than 70% are singletons and the top ten take under 7.5%. Study-wide results and limits: Relative to transplant donor controls, diversity remained lower despite increasing after ART. Within the repertoire, clones expanded before ART were dominant at all time points.

Turning to this clone: Antigen unknown.

The rearrangement joins TRBV7-9 to TRBJ1-2; D might be TRBD1 (5 bases). The TCR originated in a woman between 50 and 59 years old with HIV. Sequenced here: unsorted PBMCs, sampled 3.1 years after starting antiretroviral therapy. The CDR3 nucleotides are TGTGCCAGCAGCCCATGGGGCGGTGGCTACACCTTC. Protein product: CASSPWGGGYTF.